The 25 T cell receptor beta chains below all came from one sample that was sequenced in a study of early T cells in non-severe SARS-CoV-2 infection. Each CDR3 protein gets one entry after TCRdb re-called the 5' RACE reads with MiXCR. Of approximately 71,000 distinct CDR3 sequences listed, about 13% are singletons. Source material: whole blood. These receptors were taken from an adult who was a healthcare worker with PCR-confirmed SARS-CoV-2 infection or an uninfected control (not recorded which).

The chain employs TRBV5-4 and TRBJ1-2; 9 bases are shared with TRBD1. There are 14 residues in the CDR3. Germline V gene sequence: CDR1 SGHNT, CDR2 YYREEE (reference sequence). V dropped 4 bases and J dropped 8; count of bases not matched to a gene: 9. The CDR3 bases are TGTGCCAGCAGCCTTCCACAGGGGGCCAAAGGCTACACCTTC. It yields the protein CASSLPQGAKGYTF. Full variable domain (remainder filled in from reference TRBV5-4 and TRBJ1-2): ETGVTQSPTHLIKTRGQQVTLRCSSQSGHNTVSWYQQALGQGPQFIFQYYREEENGRGNFPPRFSGLQFPNYSSELNVNALELDDSALYLCASSLPQGAKGYTFGSGTRLTVV.

There are a few counts of this clonotype. The chain is built from TRBV19 and TRBJ2-1, with D possibly matching TRBD2 (6 bases). Germline V gene data show CDR1 as LNHDA and CDR2 as SQIVND (reference sequence). Trimming stripped 9 bases from V and 0 bases from J, with 15 bases between. The CDR3 covers 15 residues. The CDR3 DNA is TGTGCCAGCCGACCGGGACTCAGCTCCTACAATGAGCAGTTCTTC. Residues: CASRPGLSSYNEQFF.

This clonotype was observed a handful of times. V usage is TRBV6-5 and J usage is TRBJ2-7; TRBD2 is a possible D gene (5 bases). Trimming took 1 base from V and 0 from J, leaving 10 bases between them. Germline V gene data show CDR1 as MNHEY and CDR2 as SVGAGI. This CDR3 has 15 residues. CDR3 region: CASSYYRGSSYEQYF. The CDR3 nucleotides read TGTGCCAGCAGTTACTACCGGGGAAGCTCCTACGAGCAGTACTTC.

The V and J genes are TRBV12-3 or TRBV12-4 and TRBJ1-2; TRBD1 matches 7 bases. V shed 5 bases and J 3 bases; nucleotides not matched to a gene: 6. CDR3 length: 14 residues. The CDR3 DNA reads TGTGCCAGCAGTAGAACCGGGACAGACTATGGCTACACCTTC. This sequence encodes CASSRTGTDYGYTF.

V is TRBV3-1 and J is TRBJ2-1; 9 nucleotides match TRBD1. Germline V gene data show CDR1 as LGHDT and CDR2 as YNNKEL (reference sequence). The trim removed 3 bases at V and 1 base at J, leaving 7 bases unmatched. The length of the CDR3 is 17 residues. CDR3 residues: CASSHHRGRGSYNEQFF. DNA of the CDR3: TGTGCCAGCAGCCACCACAGGGGGCGAGGGTCCTACAATGAGCAGTTCTTC.

This clonotype appeared many times. The V gene is TRBV24-1, the J gene TRBJ1-1; weak D call: TRBD1 (6 bases). The CDR3 extends over 17 amino acids. V lost 4 bases and J lost 1, with 18 bases in between. Germline assignment: CDR1 KGHDR and CDR2 SFDVKD. The CDR3 bases are TGTGCCACCAGTGAGGGGGCCGGGACACAAAAGAACACTGAAGCTTTCTTT. Translation gives CATSEGAGTQKNTEAFF.

At least ten counts were recorded for this clonotype. The chain combines TRBV4-3 with TRBJ2-7; D not resolved. From germline, CDR1 is LGHNA and CDR2 YSLEER. The CDR3 spans 16 residues. Deletions cut 2 bases from V and 2 bases from J, with 16 bases between. The CDR3 DNA follows: TGCGCCAGCAGCCAAAGTGTGCAGGAACCGACCTACGAGCAGTACTTC. Its translation: CASSQSVQEPTYEQYF.

This chain joins TRBV7-9 and TRBJ1-2; 12 positions agree with TRBD1. CDR3 length: 15 amino acids. The germline V gene encodes CDR1 SEHNR and CDR2 FQNEAQ (reference sequence). This chain's CDR3 is CASAMGQGAYYGYTF. The CDR3, as DNA: TGTGCTTCTGCTATGGGACAGGGGGCTTACTATGGCTACACCTTC. The entire variable domain, with the rest obtained from reference TRBV7-9 and TRBJ1-2, is as follows: DTGVSQNPRHKITKRGQNVTFRCDPISEHNRLYWYRQTLGQGPEFLTYFQNEAQLEKSRLLSDRFSAERPKGSFSTLEIQRTEQGDSAMYLCASAMGQGAYYGYTFGSGTRLTVV.

This chain links TRBV2 with TRBJ1-5; no reliable D call. Deletions cut 4 bases from V and 3 bases from J, with 13 bases between. Germline lookup yields CDR1 SNHLY and CDR2 FYNNEI. This CDR3 is 15 amino acids long. CDR3 loop: CASSGAEQINQPQHF. The CDR3 DNA reads as TGTGCCAGCAGTGGGGCTGAGCAGATCAATCAGCCCCAGCATTTT.

This chain connects TRBV29-1 to TRBJ2-7, with D perhaps matching TRBD1 or TRBD2 (5 bases each). The germline V gene encodes CDR1 SQVTM and CDR2 ANQGSEA. The V gene lost 7 bases and the J gene lost 5 bases, with 21 bases spanning the gap. The CDR3 loop spans 14 amino acids. CDR3: CSAVPRESLDEQYF. The CDR3 nucleotides are TGCAGCGCCGTGCCCAGGGAGAGTCTCGACGAGCAGTACTTC.

This sequence joins TRBV25-1 and TRBJ2-7, with 8 bases aligning to TRBD1. V shed 10 bases, J shed 2 bases, and the junction held 13 bases outside the gene matches. Germline V lookup: CDR1 MGHDK, CDR2 SYGVNS. This CDR3 contains 15 residues. CDR3 bases: TGTGCCACCCGGAGGGGCGGGACAGGACCCTACGAGCAGTACTTC. Its protein is CATRRGGTGPYEQYF.

The chain combines TRBV7-9 with TRBJ2-1; D uncertain. CDR1 and CDR2 (germline): SEHNR, FQNEAQ (reference sequence). V was shortened by 5 bases and J by 6 bases, with 5 bases between the two germline ends. This CDR3 region has 11 residues. CDR3 in DNA: TGTGCCAGCAGCCCAGCCAATGAGCAGTTCTTC. Its protein is CASSPANEQFF.

The chain employs TRBV5-5 and TRBJ2-6; D not certain. Germline V CDR1 and CDR2: SGHKS, YYEKEE (reference sequence). Trimming shortened V by 4 bases and J by 3 bases, and 17 bases separated the two germline ends. This CDR3 contains 17 residues. As DNA, the CDR3 is TGTGCCAGCAGCATACTGACTTTTACTTATGGGGCCAACGTCCTGACTTTC. As protein: CASSILTFTYGANVLTF.

The chain recombines TRBV2 with TRBJ2-5, with 10 bases fitting TRBD2. V was pared by 3 bases and J by 5 bases, with 12 bases of the junction left unmatched. The CDR3 length is 17 residues. Germline V CDR1 and CDR2: SNHLY, FYNNEI. The CDR3 spells CASSDSSGGARDETQYF. CDR3 DNA: TGTGCCAGCAGTGATTCGAGCGGGGGGGCCAGGGATGAGACCCAGTACTTC.

This clonotype has ten or more counts. The chain couples TRBV28 to TRBJ2-4; maybe TRBD1 (5 bases). Germline loops: CDR1 MDHEN, CDR2 SYDVKM. Trimming stripped 4 bases from V and 4 bases from J, with 8 bases between. This CDR3 region has 13 residues. CDR3 bases: TGTGCCAGCAGTTCCAGGGCGAAAAACATTCAGTACTTC. Protein product: CASSSRAKNIQYF. Based on the CDR3 plus reference TRBV28 and TRBJ2-4, the full variable domain is DVKVTQSSRYLVKRTGEKVFLECVQDMDHENMFWYRQDPGLGLRLIYFSYDVKMKEKGDIPEGYSVSREKKERFSLILESASTNQTSMYLCASSSRAKNIQYFGAGTRLSVL.

The chain is built from TRBV7-9 and TRBJ1-1; the D is unclear. CDR1 is SEHNR, CDR2 FQNEAQ, per germline (reference sequence). V lost 5 bases and J lost 4, with 8 bases in between. CDR3 length equals 12 residues. CDR3 sequence reads: CASSPWTTEAFF. The CDR3 DNA follows: TGTGCCAGCAGCCCCTGGACCACTGAAGCTTTCTTT.

The J gene is TRBJ2-1, the V gene TRBV5-4; D ambiguous. Between the trimmed V and J ends, which lost 0 bases and 0 bases, there was a span of 7 bases. This CDR3 has 15 amino acids. CDR1 is SGHNT and CDR2 is YYREEE in the germline V gene (reference sequence). CDR3 in amino acids: CASSLALRSYNEQFF. DNA for the CDR3: TGTGCCAGCAGCTTGGCTCTACGCTCCTACAATGAGCAGTTCTTC.

The V call is TRBV19, the J call TRBJ2-7; either TRBD1 or TRBD2 may supply D (5 bases each). Germline CDR1 LNHDA, CDR2 SQIVND (reference sequence). V gave up 5 bases and J gave up 2 bases, with 19 bases separating them. CDR3 length: 16 residues. CDR3 amino acids: CASSLRTGTPTYEQYF. The CDR3 region has the DNA TGTGCCAGTAGTCTAAGAACCGGGACGCCCACCTACGAGCAGTACTTC.

The sample holds many counts of this clonotype. This rearrangement joins TRBV5-1 to TRBJ2-5, with D unresolved. Germline-derived CDR1 and CDR2 are SGHRS and YFSETQ. There are 14 residues in the CDR3. V was trimmed by 1 base and J by 4 bases, leaving 11 bases between them. The CDR3 nucleotides read TGCGCCAGCAGCTTGATTCAGGATGGAGAGACCCAGTACTTC. Its protein product is CASSLIQDGETQYF. The full variable domain, in which reference TRBV5-1 and TRBJ2-5 provide the parts outside the CDR3, is KAGVTQTPRYLIKTRGQQVTLSCSPISGHRSVSWYQQTPGQGLQFLFEYFSETQRNKGNFPGRFSGRQFSNSRSEMNVSTLELGDSALYLCASSLIQDGETQYFGPGTRLLVL.

The gene calls are TRBV5-1 and TRBJ2-7; D might be TRBD2 (5 bases). CDR1 SGHRS and CDR2 YFSETQ come from the germline V gene. There are 13 residues in the CDR3. This CDR3 reads CARPPDSSYEQYF. The DNA of the CDR3 is TGCGCTCGACCCCCGGACTCCTCCTACGAGCAGTACTTC.

The gene calls are TRBV3-1 and TRBJ1-2; D may be TRBD1 (6 bases). The V end lost 4 bases, the J end lost 7 bases, and 7 bases lay between the germline ends. In germline, CDR1 is LGHDT, CDR2 YNNKEL (reference sequence). The CDR3 length is 11 residues. The CDR3 DNA sequence: TGTGCCAGCAGCCGGGACACTGGCTACACCTTC. It yields the protein CASSRDTGYTF.

In nucleotides, the CDR3 is TGTGCCAGCAGCCGGACAGGGGCTTTCGGCAGCGAGCAGTTCTTC. This encodes CASSRTGAFGSEQFF. This chain connects TRBV11-2 to TRBJ2-1, with 9 bases matching TRBD1. Germline trimming cut 5 bases from V and 10 bases from J; bases unmatched to any gene: 12. Germline values: CDR1 SGHAT, CDR2 FQNNGV. The CDR3 is 15 residues long. The full variable domain, completed using reference TRBV11-2 and TRBJ2-1, is EAGVAQSPRYKIIEKRQSVAFWCNPISGHATLYWYQQILGQGPKLLIQFQNNGVVDDSQLPKDRFSAERLKGVDSTLKIQPAKLEDSAVYLCASSRTGAFGSEQFFGPGTRLTVL.

This clonotype was observed at least ten times. This chain joins TRBV7-9 and TRBJ2-3, with unresolved D. Germline CDR1 and CDR2: SEHNR and FQNEAQ (reference sequence). The CDR3 is 12 amino acids. Deletions cut 5 bases from V and 6 bases from J, with 9 bases between. The CDR3 reads CASSQTKDTQYF. As DNA, the CDR3 is TGTGCCAGCAGCCAAACTAAGGATACGCAGTATTTT.

This clonotype came up many times. This chain joins TRBV28 and TRBJ2-7; D gene ambiguous. Germline V lookup: CDR1 MDHEN, CDR2 SYDVKM. V gave up 5 bases and J gave up 3 bases, with 8 bases separating them. This CDR3 spans 12 amino acids. This chain's CDR3 is CASSTNSYEQYF. The CDR3, as DNA: TGTGCCAGCAGTACTAACAGCTACGAGCAGTACTTC.

The chain is built from TRBV5-1 and TRBJ2-3; D is perhaps TRBD2 (6 bases). The CDR3 sequence is 14 residues long. The germline gives CDR1 SGHRS, CDR2 YFSETQ. V lost 1 base and J lost 4, with 10 bases in between. The DNA for the CDR3 is TGCGCCAGCAGCTTGTCGGGGGTTGCAGATACGCAGTATTTT. Its protein product is CASSLSGVADTQYF.